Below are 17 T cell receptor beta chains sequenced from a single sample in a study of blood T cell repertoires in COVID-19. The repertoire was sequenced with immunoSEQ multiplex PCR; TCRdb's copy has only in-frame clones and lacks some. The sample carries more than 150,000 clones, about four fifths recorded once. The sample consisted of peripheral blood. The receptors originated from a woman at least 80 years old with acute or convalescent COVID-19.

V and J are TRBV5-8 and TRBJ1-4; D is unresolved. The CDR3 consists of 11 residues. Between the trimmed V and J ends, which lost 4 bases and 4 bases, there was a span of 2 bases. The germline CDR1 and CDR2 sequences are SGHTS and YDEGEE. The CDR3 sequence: CASSLNEKLFF. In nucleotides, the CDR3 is TGTGCCAGCAGCCTTAATGAAAAACTGTTTTTT.

As DNA, the CDR3 is TGTGCCAGCAAGGAGGGGAACTATGGCTACACCTTC. It translates to CASKEGNYGYTF. The chain links TRBV2 to TRBJ1-2; maybe TRBD1 (5 bases). Germline loops: CDR1 SNHLY, CDR2 FYNNEI. CDR3 length: 12 residues. V was pared by 7 bases and J by 2 bases, with 8 bases between.

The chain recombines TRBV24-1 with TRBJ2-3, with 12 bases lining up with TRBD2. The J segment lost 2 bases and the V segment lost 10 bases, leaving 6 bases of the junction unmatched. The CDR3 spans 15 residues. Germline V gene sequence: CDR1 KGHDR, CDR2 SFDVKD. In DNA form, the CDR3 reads TGTGCCACTTCTAGCGGGGGGGGCCTCACAGATACGCAGTATTTT. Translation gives CATSSGGGLTDTQYF.

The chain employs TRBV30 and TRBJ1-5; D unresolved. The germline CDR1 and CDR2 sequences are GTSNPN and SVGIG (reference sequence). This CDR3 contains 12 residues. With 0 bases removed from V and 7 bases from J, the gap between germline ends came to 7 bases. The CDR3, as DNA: TGTGCCTGGAGTGTCCGGAGGCAGCCCCAGCATTTT. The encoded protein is CAWSVRRQPQHF.

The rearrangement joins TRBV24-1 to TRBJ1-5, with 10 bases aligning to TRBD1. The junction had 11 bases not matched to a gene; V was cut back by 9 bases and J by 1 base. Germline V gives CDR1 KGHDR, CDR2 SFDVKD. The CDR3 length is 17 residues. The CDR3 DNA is TGTGCCACCGTTTCGGACAGGGGGATAGCAAGCAATCAGCCCCAGCATTTT. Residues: CATVSDRGIASNQPQHF.

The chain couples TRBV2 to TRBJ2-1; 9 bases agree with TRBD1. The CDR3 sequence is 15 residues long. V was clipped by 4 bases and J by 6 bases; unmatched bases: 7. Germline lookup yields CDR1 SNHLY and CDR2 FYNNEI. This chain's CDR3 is CASSGNRGLGNEQFF. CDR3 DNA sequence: TGTGCCAGCAGTGGAAACAGGGGGCTGGGCAATGAGCAGTTCTTC.

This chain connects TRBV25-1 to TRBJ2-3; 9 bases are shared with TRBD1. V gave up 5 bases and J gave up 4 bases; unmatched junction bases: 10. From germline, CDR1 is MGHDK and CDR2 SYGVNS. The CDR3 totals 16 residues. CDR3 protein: CASSSLRDRVPDTQYF. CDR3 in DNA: TGTGCCAGCAGTTCACTCCGGGACAGGGTCCCAGATACGCAGTATTTT.

The CDR3 sequence is CASSLEDRGADTQYF. The CDR3 DNA reads as TGCGCCAGCAGCTTGGAAGACAGGGGCGCAGATACGCAGTATTTT. The gene calls are TRBV5-1 and TRBJ2-3; TRBD1 matches 8 bases. Germline V CDR1 and CDR2: SGHRS, YFSETQ. The CDR3 has 15 residues. Germline trimming cut 0 bases from V and 4 bases from J; bases unmatched to any gene: 4.

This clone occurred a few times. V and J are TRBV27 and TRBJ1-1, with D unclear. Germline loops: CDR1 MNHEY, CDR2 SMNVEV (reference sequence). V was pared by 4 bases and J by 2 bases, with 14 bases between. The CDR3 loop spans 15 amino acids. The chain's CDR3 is CASSWSVQSNTEAFF. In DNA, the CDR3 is TGTGCCAGCAGTTGGTCAGTACAGAGTAACACTGAAGCTTTCTTT.

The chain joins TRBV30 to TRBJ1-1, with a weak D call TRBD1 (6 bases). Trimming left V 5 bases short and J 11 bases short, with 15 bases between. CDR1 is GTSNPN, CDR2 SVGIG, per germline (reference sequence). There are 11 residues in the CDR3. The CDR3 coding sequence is TGTGCCTGGGTCAGACAGGTCGGTGCTTTCTTT. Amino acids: CAWVRQVGAFF.

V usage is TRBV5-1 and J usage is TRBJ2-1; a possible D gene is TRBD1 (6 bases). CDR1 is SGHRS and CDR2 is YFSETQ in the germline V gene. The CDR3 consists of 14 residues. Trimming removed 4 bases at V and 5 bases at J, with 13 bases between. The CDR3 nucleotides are TGCGCCAGCAGCGCTCCACAGGGTAACAATGAGCAGTTCTTC. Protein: CASSAPQGNNEQFF.

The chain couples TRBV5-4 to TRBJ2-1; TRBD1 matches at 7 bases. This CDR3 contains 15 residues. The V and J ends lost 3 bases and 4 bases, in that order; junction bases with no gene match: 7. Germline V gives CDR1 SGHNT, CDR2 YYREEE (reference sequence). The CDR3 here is CASSSRDSSYNEQFF. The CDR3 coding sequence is TGTGCCAGCAGCTCCCGGGACAGCAGTTACAATGAGCAGTTCTTC.

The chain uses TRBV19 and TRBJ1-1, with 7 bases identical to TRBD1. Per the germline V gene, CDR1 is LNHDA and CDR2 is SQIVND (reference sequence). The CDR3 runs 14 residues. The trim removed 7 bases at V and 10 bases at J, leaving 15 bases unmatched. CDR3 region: CASNPVGQRRGAFF. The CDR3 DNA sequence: TGTGCCAGTAACCCCGTGGGACAGCGACGTGGAGCTTTCTTT.

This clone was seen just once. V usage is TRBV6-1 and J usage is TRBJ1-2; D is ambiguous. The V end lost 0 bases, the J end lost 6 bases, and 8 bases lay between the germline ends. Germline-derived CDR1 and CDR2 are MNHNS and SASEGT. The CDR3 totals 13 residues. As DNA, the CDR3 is TGTGCCAGCAGTGAAGCGGGCTCCGATGGCTACACCTTC. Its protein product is CASSEAGSDGYTF.

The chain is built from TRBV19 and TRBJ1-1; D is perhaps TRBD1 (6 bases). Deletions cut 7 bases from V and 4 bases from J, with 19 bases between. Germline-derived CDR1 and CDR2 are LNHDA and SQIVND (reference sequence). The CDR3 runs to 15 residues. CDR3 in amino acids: CASTQRGGLPTEAFF. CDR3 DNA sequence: TGTGCCAGTACCCAAAGGGGGGGTTTGCCCACTGAAGCTTTCTTT.

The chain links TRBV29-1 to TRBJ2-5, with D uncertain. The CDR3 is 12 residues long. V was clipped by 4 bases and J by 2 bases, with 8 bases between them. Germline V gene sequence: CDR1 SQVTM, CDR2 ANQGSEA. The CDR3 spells CSVGGRQETQYF. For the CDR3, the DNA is TGCAGCGTTGGAGGTAGACAAGAGACCCAGTACTTC.

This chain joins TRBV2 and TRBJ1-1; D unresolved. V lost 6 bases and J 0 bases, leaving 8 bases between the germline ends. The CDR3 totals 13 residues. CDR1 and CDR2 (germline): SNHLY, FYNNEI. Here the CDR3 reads CASRVQVNTEAFF. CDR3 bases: TGTGCCAGCAGGGTCCAGGTGAACACTGAAGCTTTCTTT.